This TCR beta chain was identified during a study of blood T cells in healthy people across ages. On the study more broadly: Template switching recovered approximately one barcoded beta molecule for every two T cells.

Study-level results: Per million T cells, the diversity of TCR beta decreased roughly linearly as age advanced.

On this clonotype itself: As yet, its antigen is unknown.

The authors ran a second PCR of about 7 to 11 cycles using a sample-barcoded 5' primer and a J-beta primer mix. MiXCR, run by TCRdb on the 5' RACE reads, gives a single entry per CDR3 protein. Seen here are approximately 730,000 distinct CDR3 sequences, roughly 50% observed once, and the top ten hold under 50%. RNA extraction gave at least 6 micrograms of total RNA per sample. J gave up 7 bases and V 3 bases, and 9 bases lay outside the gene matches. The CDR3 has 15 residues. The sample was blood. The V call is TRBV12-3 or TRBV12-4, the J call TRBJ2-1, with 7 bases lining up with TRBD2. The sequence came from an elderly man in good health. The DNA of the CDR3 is TGTGCCAGCAGTTTCCGGGCGGGAGAGGCGAATGAGCAGTTCTTC. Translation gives CASSFRAGEANEQFF.